These 10 T cell receptor beta chains were all obtained from the same sample, sequenced in a study of PD-1 blockade in classical Hodgkin lymphoma (TCRdb year 2020). Interpreted using the paper, the time point label stands for: cycle 4 day 1 (C4D1), after 5 to 7 weeks of nivolumab. All trial patients had relapsed after autologous stem cell transplantation, with cohorts A, B and C differing in prior brentuximab vedotin exposure. Receptors were amplified or captured by the immunoSEQ multiplex PCR assay. This is the immuneACCESS table as TCRdb keeps it, with only in-frame sequences that have V and J called. A part of the clones is gone; compared with another copy, unresolved V genes explain less than half, and the rest is unexplained. For this sample the table gives 90,000 or so clones, of which 78% were detected only once. Less than 10% of the sample goes to the ten largest clones. Sequences were derived from peripheral blood mononuclear cells (PBMCs), sampled before the fourth cycle of nivolumab. These receptor sequences come from a human donor with classical Hodgkin lymphoma.

The chain combines TRBV6-6 with TRBJ1-2; D remains unclear. The CDR3 is made up of 14 amino acids. Trimming removed 7 bases at V and 1 base at J, with 13 bases between. The germline V gene encodes CDR1 MNHNY and CDR2 SVGAGI (reference sequence). CDR3 loop: CASTTLRINYGYTF. In DNA, the CDR3 is TGTGCCAGCACTACCCTCAGGATTAACTATGGCTACACCTTC.

Worth noting for this clone: This may arise from a read error, as a much more abundant clone is one base away. This rearrangement joins TRBV7-9 to TRBJ1-6, with TRBD1 as a possible D gene (5 bases). V lost 5 bases, J lost 0 bases, and 11 bases lay in between. Looked up from germline, CDR1 is SEHNR and CDR2 is FQNEAQ (reference sequence). CDR3 size: 16 residues. The CDR3 nucleotides read TGTGCCAGCAGCCCCCGGGGGGGCTCCTATAATTCACCCCTCCACTTT. It codes for CASSPRGGSYNSPLHF.

CDR3 sequence reads: CASSLDRNYGYTF. The CDR3 nucleotides read TGTGCCAGCAGCTTGGACAGGAACTATGGCTACACCTTC. This chain uses TRBV5-6 with TRBJ1-2; TRBD1 might be the D (5 bases). Germline loops: CDR1 SGHDT, CDR2 YYEEEE. Trimming took off 0 bases at V and 2 bases at J, with 5 bases between the two ends. This CDR3 has 13 residues.

V gene TRBV4-1 combines with J gene TRBJ1-6; D call uncertain. The CDR3 is 17 amino acids. The ends were cut back, 0 bases at V and 9 bases at J, with 18 bases in the middle. Per germline, CDR1 MGHRA and CDR2 YSYEKL. For the CDR3, the DNA is TGCGCCAGCAGCCAAGATCGTGGGCAGGTTTTCGGTTCACCCCTCCACTTT. As protein: CASSQDRGQVFGSPLHF.

The chain combines TRBV11-1 with TRBJ2-7; possibly TRBD1 or TRBD2 for D (6 bases each). The length of the CDR3 is 13 residues. The ends were cut back, 5 bases at V and 3 bases at J, with 11 bases in the middle. Germline V gene data show CDR1 as SGHAT and CDR2 as FQDESV (reference sequence). The DNA of the CDR3 is TGTGCCAGCAGCACCGGGGGCCGCTACGAGCAGTACTTC. Residues: CASSTGGRYEQYF.

The chain recombines TRBV5-1 with TRBJ1-5; TRBD1 agrees at 7 bases. This CDR3 comprises 15 residues. V lost 0 bases and J lost 3; bases outside the gene matches: 3. Germline V gives CDR1 SGHRS, CDR2 YFSETQ. The CDR3: CASSLGTGLNQPQHF. Written as DNA, the CDR3 is TGCGCCAGCAGCTTGGGGACAGGCCTCAATCAGCCCCAGCATTTT. The entire variable domain, with the rest obtained from reference TRBV5-1 and TRBJ1-5, is as follows: KAGVTQTPRYLIKTRGQQVTLSCSPISGHRSVSWYQQTPGQGLQFLFEYFSETQRNKGNFPGRFSGRQFSNSRSEMNVSTLELGDSALYLCASSLGTGLNQPQHFGDGTRLSIL.

This chain uses TRBV29-1 with TRBJ1-1; tentatively, D is TRBD1 (6 bases). The length of the CDR3 is 12 residues. Germline V lookup: CDR1 SQVTM, CDR2 ANQGSEA. V was clipped by 4 bases and J by 1 base, with 7 bases between them. This CDR3 reads CSVGGGNTEAFF. In DNA, the CDR3 is TGCAGCGTTGGAGGGGGGAACACTGAAGCTTTCTTT.

The chain links TRBV18 to TRBJ1-2; no reliable D call. V was shortened by 3 bases and J by 0 bases, with 11 bases between the two germline ends. The CDR3 is made up of 15 amino acids. Per germline, CDR1 KGHSH and CDR2 LQKENI. CDR3 region: CASSPREEPNYGYTF. CDR3 coding DNA: TGTGCCAGCTCACCTCGTGAGGAGCCTAACTATGGCTACACCTTC.

J is TRBJ1-1 and V is TRBV5-1; D not resolved. CDR3 length equals 13 residues. Between the trimmed V and J ends, which lost 5 bases and 3 bases, there was a span of 11 bases. Germline V gene data show CDR1 as SGHRS and CDR2 as YFSETQ. The CDR3 sequence is CASRVGRDTEAFF. CDR3 bases: TGCGCCAGCAGGGTAGGGAGGGACACTGAAGCTTTCTTT.

With respect to this clone: Within the sample, other DNA sequences also encode this same CDR3. This chain links TRBV27 with TRBJ1-5, with no clear D. The V end lost 5 bases, the J end lost 0 bases, and 14 bases lay between the germline ends. The CDR3 length is 16 residues. Germline CDR1 MNHEY, CDR2 SMNVEV (reference sequence). The CDR3 loop is CASSPMPTYSNQPQHF. The DNA for the CDR3 is TGTGCCAGCAGTCCTATGCCAACCTATAGCAATCAGCCCCAGCATTTT.